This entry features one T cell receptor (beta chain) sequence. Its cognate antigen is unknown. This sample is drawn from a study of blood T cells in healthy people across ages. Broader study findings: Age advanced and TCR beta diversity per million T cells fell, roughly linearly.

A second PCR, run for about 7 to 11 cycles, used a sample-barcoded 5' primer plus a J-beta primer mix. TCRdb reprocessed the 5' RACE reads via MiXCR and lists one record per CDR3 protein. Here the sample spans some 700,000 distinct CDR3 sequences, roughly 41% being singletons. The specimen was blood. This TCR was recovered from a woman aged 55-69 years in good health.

This chain's CDR3 is CASTRLAGLGETQYF. CDR3 sequence (DNA): TGCGCCAGTACACGACTAGCGGGATTGGGGGAGACCCAGTACTTC. V gene TRBV10-2 combines with J gene TRBJ2-7, with 11 bases fitting TRBD2. The DNA end is a closer match to TRBJ2-5, so the J assignment may be wrong. Germline V gene sequence: CDR1 WSHSY, CDR2 SAAADI. There are 15 residues in the CDR3.